Described below is a single T cell receptor (beta chain) sequence and its context. The data derive from a study of CD8 T cells in Susac syndrome. Random hexamers were used to reverse transcribe an amount of about 0.45 to 1 ug RNA. Amplification of TCR beta CDR3 spanned 54 Vbeta and 13 Jbeta via immunoSEQ multiplex PCR. TCRdb reprocessed the immunoSEQ multiplex PCR reads with MiXCR, giving one entry per CDR3 protein. The repertoire has approximately 200,000 distinct CDR3 sequences, almost 96% of them found once; the top ten carry 0.093%. The CDR3 covers 17 residues. Germline V lookup: CDR1 MNHEY, CDR2 SMNVEV (reference sequence). Unmatched junction bases numbered 7, after V lost 2 bases and J lost 0 bases.

V is TRBV27 and J is TRBJ2-1, with 7 bases fitting TRBD2. The sequenced sample was CD4+ T cells from PBMCs. This TCR came from a human donor with multiple sclerosis. The CDR3 here is CASSLGSSGGSYNEQFF. DNA of the CDR3: TGTGCCAGCAGTTTAGGTAGCTCGGGGGGCTCCTACAATGAGCAGTTCTTC.